This is a list of T cell receptor beta chains from one sample in a study of blood T cell repertoires in COVID-19. Data came from immunoSEQ multiplex PCR; TCRdb stores just in-frame clones and leaves some out. The sample shows around 130,000 clones, 70% to 90% of them seen only once. The material sequenced was PBMCs or T cells enriched from blood (not recorded which). The origin of the receptors is a woman aged 45-60 years with acute COVID-19. CDR3s include the opening cysteine and the closing phenylalanine or tryptophan. The D gene is left open where the match is weak. Not every row has a clone size; where given, it reads once, few, many or a size class.

TRBJ2-7 | TRBV2 | . | TRBD2 | CASRDLAGRDSYEQYF | TGTGCCAGCAGGGACCTAGCGGGGCGGGACTCCTACGAGCAGTACTTC
TRBJ1-3 | TRBV9 | few | . | CASSVGGSSGNTIYF | TGTGCCAGCAGCGTGGGAGGGTCGTCTGGAAACACCATATATTTT
TRBJ2-2 | TRBV30 | many | TRBD2 | CAWSVDLGLAAGELFF | TGTGCCTGGAGTGTAGATTTAGGGCTAGCGGCCGGGGAGCTGTTTTTT
TRBJ1-2 | TRBV7-2 | . | . | CASSLAGTGLNYGYTF | TGTGCCAGCAGCTTAGCGGGCACAGGGCTTAACTATGGCTACACCTTC
TRBJ2-1 | TRBV6-5 | . | . | CASSYSTVNEQFF | TGTGCCAGCAGTTACAGTACGGTGAATGAGCAGTTCTTC
TRBJ1-1 | TRBV7-3 | . | TRBD1 | CASSQSGTGIYTEAFF | TGTGCCAGCAGCCAATCCGGGACAGGGATTTATACTGAAGCTTTCTTT
TRBJ2-1 | TRBV10-1 | few | . | CATSVAPGDEQFF | TGCGCCACCAGTGTGGCCCCAGGCGATGAGCAGTTCTTC
TRBJ2-3 | TRBV7-3 | . | TRBD1 | CASSFFGTGGTDTQYF | TGTGCCAGCAGCTTCTTCGGGACAGGGGGCACAGATACGCAGTATTTT
TRBJ2-7 | TRBV27 | once | . | CASSPYRESYEQYF | TGTGCCAGCAGTCCCTACAGGGAGTCCTACGAGCAGTACTTC
TRBJ1-4 | TRBV3-1/TRBV3-2 | once | . | CASSHIYMLDRPGEKLFF | TGTGCCAGCAGCCACATCTACATGCTAGATCGTCCGGGGGAAAAACTGTTTTTT
TRBJ2-7 | TRBV30 | . | TRBD1 | CAWGTGYEQYF | TGTGCCTGGGGGACAGGCTACGAGCAGTACTTC
TRBJ1-5 | TRBV19 | . | . | CASSTGDGSNQPQHF | TGTGCCAGTAGCACGGGAGATGGGAGCAATCAGCCCCAGCATTTT
TRBJ2-1 | TRBV9 | . | TRBD2 | CASSSPRTSGRVNEQFF | TGTGCCAGCAGCTCCCCCCGGACTAGCGGGAGGGTTAATGAGCAGTTCTTC
TRBJ1-1 | TRBV18 | . | . | CASSPPNPRQPNTEAFF | TGTGCCAGCTCACCACCGAACCCTCGACAGCCGAACACTGAAGCTTTCTTT
TRBJ2-7 | TRBV18 | . | TRBD2 | CASSLQTSGGSYEQYF | TGTGCCAGCTCACTCCAGACTAGCGGGGGGTCATACGAGCAGTACTTC
TRBJ2-7 | TRBV7-9 | . | . | CASSFVDSKQQYF | TGTGCCAGCAGCTTCGTGGACAGTAAGCAGCAGTACTTC
TRBJ1-1 | TRBV7-3 | . | . | CASSLASPPAEAFF | TGTGCCAGCAGCTTAGCCAGTCCCCCCGCTGAAGCTTTCTTT
TRBJ2-3 | TRBV7-8 | . | TRBD1 | CASSVIQGAIGDTQYF | TGTGCCAGCAGTGTAATACAGGGGGCAATTGGAGATACGCAGTATTTT
TRBJ1-3 | TRBV25-1 | . | TRBD1 | CASSELRRDRGGNTIYF | TGTGCCAGCAGTGAATTACGCCGGGACAGGGGTGGAAACACCATATATTTT
TRBJ1-2 | TRBV6-1 | once | TRBD1 | CASSEATGAAFGYTF | TGTGCCAGCAGTGAAGCGACAGGGGCGGCTTTCGGCTACACCTTC
TRBJ2-2 | TRBV2 | once | TRBD2 | CASTGGSYTGELFF | TGTGCCAGCACTGGCGGGAGTTACACCGGGGAGCTGTTTTTT
TRBJ1-1 | TRBV6-5 | . | . | CASNWGHTEAFF | TGTGCCAGCAATTGGGGGCACACTGAAGCTTTCTTT
TRBJ1-5 | TRBV5-6 | . | . | CASSLYEVSPNQPQHF | TGTGCCAGCAGCTTGTATGAGGTCTCGCCTAATCAGCCCCAGCATTTT
TRBJ2-3 | TRBV5-1 | . | . | CASSLDRWPGAQYF | TGCGCCAGCAGCTTGGATCGGTGGCCGGGTGCGCAGTATTTT
TRBJ2-7 | TRBV7-9 | once | . | CASSLAGGSYEQYF | TGTGCCAGCAGCTTAGCGGGGGGCTCCTACGAGCAGTACTTC
TRBJ2-3 | TRBV19 | . | TRBD2 | CASTQRDSDTQYF | TGTGCCAGTACTCAGCGGGATTCAGATACGCAGTATTTT
TRBJ2-5 | TRBV30 | . | . | CAWGGLAETQYF | TGTGCCTGGGGGGGACTTGCGGAGACCCAGTACTTC
TRBJ1-3 | TRBV5-4 | once | TRBD1 | CASMDRTGSSGNTIYF | TGTGCCAGCATGGACCGGACAGGAAGCTCTGGAAACACCATATATTTT
TRBJ1-4 | TRBV6-5 | . | . | CASSYPGSTNEKLFF | TGTGCCAGCAGTTACCCAGGGTCTACTAATGAAAAACTGTTTTTT
TRBJ2-7 | TRBV28 | . | TRBD2 | CASAGVVGQGGSYEQYF | TGTGCCAGCGCGGGGGTGGTAGGGCAGGGAGGTTCCTACGAGCAGTACTTC
TRBJ2-2 | TRBV19 | once | . | CASSIEGGADGELFF | TGTGCCAGTAGTATAGAGGGGGGAGCTGACGGGGAGCTGTTTTTT
TRBJ2-4 | TRBV27 | . | TRBD2 | CASSLSGTNKNIQYF | TGTGCCAGCAGTTTATCTGGGACTAACAAAAACATTCAGTACTTC
TRBJ1-1 | TRBV12-3/TRBV12-4 | . | TRBD1 | CASSWTGNTEAFF | TGTGCCAGCAGTTGGACAGGGAACACTGAAGCTTTCTTT
TRBJ1-2 | TRBV4-3 | . | . | CASSQGQSYGYTF | TGCGCCAGCAGCCAAGGACAGTCCTATGGCTACACCTTC
TRBJ1-4 | TRBV3-1/TRBV3-2 | . | . | CASSQELATNEKLFF | TGTGCCAGCAGCCAAGAATTAGCAACTAATGAAAAACTGTTTTTT
TRBJ2-5 | TRBV20-1 | . | TRBD2 | CSASEVSKREVTYQETQYF | TGCAGTGCTAGTGAGGTTTCGAAGCGGGAGGTCACGTACCAAGAGACCCAGTACTTC